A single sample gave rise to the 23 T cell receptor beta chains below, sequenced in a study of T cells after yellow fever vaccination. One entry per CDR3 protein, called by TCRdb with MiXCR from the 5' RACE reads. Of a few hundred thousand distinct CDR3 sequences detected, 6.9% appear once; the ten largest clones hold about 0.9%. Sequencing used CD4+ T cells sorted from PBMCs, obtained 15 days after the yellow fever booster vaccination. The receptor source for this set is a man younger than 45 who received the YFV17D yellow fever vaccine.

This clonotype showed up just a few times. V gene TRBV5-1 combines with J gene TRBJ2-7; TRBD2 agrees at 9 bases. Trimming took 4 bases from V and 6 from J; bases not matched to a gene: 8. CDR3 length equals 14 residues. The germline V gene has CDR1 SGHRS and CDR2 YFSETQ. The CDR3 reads CASSQGTSLREQYF. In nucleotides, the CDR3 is TGCGCCAGCAGCCAGGGGACTAGCCTTCGCGAGCAGTACTTC.

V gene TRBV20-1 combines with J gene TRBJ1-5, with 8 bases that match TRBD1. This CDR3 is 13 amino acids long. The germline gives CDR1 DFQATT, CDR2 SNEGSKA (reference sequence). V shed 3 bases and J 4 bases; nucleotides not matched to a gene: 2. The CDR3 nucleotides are TGCAGTGCTAGGGGACAGGCGAATCAGCCCCAGCATTTT. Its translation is CSARGQANQPQHF.

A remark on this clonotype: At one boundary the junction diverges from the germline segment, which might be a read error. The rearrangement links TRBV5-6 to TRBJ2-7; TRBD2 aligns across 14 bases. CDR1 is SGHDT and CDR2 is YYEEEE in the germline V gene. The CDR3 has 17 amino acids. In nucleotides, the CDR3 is TGTGCCACCAGCTTTCGGCGTCCGGGACTAGCGGGAGTTGAGCAGTACTTC. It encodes CATSFRRPGLAGVEQYF.

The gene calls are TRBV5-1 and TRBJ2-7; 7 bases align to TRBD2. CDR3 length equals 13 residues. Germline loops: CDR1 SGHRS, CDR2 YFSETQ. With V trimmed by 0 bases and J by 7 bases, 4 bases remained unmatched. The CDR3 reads CASSLVGGIEQYF. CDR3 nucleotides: TGCGCCAGCAGCTTGGTGGGGGGGATAGAGCAGTACTTC.

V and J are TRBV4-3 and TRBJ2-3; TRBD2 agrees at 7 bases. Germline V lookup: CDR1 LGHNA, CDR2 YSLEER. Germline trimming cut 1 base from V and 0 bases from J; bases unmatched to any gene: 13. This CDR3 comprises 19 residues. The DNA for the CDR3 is TGCGCCAGCAGCCAAGGTTGGCTAGCGGATAATACTAGCACAGATACGCAGTATTTT. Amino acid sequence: CASSQGWLADNTSTDTQYF.

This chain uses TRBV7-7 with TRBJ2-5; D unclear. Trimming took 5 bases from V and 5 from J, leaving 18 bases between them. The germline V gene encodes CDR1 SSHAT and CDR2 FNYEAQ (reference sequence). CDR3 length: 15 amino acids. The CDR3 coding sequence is TGTGCCAGCAGCAATCGCCGAAGCTCGGCGGAGACCCAGTACTTC. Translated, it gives CASSNRRSSAETQYF.

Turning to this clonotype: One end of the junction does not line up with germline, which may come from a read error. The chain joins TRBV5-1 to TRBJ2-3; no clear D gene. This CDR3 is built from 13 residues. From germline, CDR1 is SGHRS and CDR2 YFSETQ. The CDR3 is CARSLDQPDTQYF. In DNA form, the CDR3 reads TGCGCCAGGAGCTTGGACCAGCCAGATACGCAGTATTTT.

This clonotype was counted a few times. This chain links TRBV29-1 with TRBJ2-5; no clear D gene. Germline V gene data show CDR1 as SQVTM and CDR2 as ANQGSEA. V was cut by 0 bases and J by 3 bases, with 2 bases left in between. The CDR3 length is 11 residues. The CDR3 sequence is CSVEEKETQYF. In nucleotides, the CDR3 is TGCAGCGTTGAAGAGAAAGAGACCCAGTACTTC.

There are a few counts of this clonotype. CDR3 sequence (DNA): TGTGCCAGTAGTATAGGCCAGGGTCGTCAGCCCCAGCATTTT. It yields the protein CASSIGQGRQPQHF. The chain combines TRBV19 with TRBJ1-5, with D maybe TRBD1 (5 bases). Per the germline V gene, CDR1 is LNHDA and CDR2 is SQIVND (reference sequence). The CDR3 totals 14 residues. V lost 1 base and J 6 bases, leaving 10 bases between the germline ends.

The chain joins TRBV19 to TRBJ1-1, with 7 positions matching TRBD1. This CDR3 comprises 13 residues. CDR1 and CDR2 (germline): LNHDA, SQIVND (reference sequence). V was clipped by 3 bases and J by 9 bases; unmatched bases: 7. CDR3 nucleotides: TGTGCCAGTAGTATTCTCCGGGACAGTCAAGCTTTCTTT. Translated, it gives CASSILRDSQAFF.

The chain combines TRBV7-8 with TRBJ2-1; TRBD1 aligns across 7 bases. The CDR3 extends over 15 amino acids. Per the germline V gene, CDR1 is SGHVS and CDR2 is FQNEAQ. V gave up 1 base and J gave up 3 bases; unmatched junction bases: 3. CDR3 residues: CASSLDGTDYNEQFF. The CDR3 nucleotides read TGTGCCAGCAGCTTAGATGGGACAGACTACAATGAGCAGTTCTTC.

DNA of the CDR3: TGTGCCAGCAGTTTTAAGGGAGGGGAGCTGTTTTTT. Protein sequence: CASSFKGGELFF. The V call is TRBV27, the J call TRBJ2-2, with D hard to call. V dropped 3 bases and J dropped 8 bases, with 7 bases sitting between them. From germline, CDR1 is MNHEY and CDR2 SMNVEV (reference sequence). The CDR3 covers 12 residues.

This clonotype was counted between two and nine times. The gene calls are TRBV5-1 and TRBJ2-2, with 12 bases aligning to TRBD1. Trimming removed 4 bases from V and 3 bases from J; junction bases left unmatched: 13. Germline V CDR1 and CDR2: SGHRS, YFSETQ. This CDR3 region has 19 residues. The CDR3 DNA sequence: TGCGCCAGCAGCCCCCGCCGGGACAGGGGGCTAGTGGACACCGGGGAGCTGTTTTTT. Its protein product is CASSPRRDRGLVDTGELFF.

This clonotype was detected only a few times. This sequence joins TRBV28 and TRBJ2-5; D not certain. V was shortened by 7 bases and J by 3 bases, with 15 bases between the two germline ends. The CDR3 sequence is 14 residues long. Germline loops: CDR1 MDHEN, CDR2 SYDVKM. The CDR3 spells CASKPPSAKETQYF. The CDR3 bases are TGTGCCAGCAAACCCCCCAGCGCCAAAGAGACCCAGTACTTC. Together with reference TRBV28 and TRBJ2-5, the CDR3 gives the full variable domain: DVKVTQSSRYLVKRTGEKVFLECVQDMDHENMFWYRQDPGLGLRLIYFSYDVKMKEKGDIPEGYSVSREKKERFSLILESASTNQTSMYLCASKPPSAKETQYFGPGTRLLVL.

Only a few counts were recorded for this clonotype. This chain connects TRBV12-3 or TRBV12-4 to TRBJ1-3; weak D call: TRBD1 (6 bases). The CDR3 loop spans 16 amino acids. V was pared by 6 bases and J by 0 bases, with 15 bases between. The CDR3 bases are TGTGCCAGCAGCAGGGGCTTCTACTACTCTGGAAACACCATATATTTT. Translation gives CASSRGFYYSGNTIYF.

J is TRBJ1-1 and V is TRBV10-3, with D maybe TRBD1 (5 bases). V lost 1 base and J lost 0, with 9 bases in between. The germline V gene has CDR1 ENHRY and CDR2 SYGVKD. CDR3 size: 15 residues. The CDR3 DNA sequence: TGTGCCATCAGTGAGTTGGTAGGGGTGAACACTGAAGCTTTCTTT. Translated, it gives CAISELVGVNTEAFF.

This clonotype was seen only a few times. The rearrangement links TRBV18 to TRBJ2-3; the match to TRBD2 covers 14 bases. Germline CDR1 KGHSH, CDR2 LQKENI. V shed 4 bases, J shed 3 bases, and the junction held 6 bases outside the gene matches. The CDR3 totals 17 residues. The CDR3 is CASSQGLAGVKTDTQYF. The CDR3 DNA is TGTGCCAGCTCACAGGGACTAGCGGGAGTCAAAACAGATACGCAGTATTTT.

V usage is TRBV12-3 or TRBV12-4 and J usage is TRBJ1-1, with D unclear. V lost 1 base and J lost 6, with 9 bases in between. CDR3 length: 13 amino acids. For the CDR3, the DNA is TGTGCCAGCAGTTTAGGGGCGCACTCTGAAGCTTTCTTT. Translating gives CASSLGAHSEAFF.

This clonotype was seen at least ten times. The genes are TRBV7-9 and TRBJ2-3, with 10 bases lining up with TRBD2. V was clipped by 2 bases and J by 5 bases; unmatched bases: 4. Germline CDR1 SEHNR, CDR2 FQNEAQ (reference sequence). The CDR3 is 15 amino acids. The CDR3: CASSLRGLALDTQYF. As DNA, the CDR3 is TGTGCCAGCAGCTTAAGGGGACTAGCGTTAGATACGCAGTATTTT.

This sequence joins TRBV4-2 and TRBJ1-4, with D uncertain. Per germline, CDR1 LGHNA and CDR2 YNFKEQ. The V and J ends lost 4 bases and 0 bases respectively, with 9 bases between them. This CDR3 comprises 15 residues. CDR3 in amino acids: CASSLPTSTNEKLFF. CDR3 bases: TGTGCCAGCAGCCTCCCTACCTCAACTAATGAAAAACTGTTTTTT.

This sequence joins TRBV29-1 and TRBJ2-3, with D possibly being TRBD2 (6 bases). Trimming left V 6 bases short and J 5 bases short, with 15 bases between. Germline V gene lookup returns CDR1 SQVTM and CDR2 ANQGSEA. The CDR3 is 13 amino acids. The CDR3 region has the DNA TGCAGCGTCGAGACTAGTCAGGGAGATACGCAGTATTTT. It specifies CSVETSQGDTQYF.

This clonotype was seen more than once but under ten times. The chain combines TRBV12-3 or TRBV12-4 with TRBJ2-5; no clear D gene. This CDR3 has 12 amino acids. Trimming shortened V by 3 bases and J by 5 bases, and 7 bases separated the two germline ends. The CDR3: CASSFTRETQYF. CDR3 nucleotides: TGTGCCAGCAGTTTTACCCGGGAGACCCAGTACTTC.

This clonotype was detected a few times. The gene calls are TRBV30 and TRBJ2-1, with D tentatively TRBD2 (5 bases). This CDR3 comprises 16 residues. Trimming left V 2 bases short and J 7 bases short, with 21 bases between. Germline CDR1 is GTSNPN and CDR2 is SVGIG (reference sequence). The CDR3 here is CAWSHPRSAATNEQFF. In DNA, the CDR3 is TGTGCCTGGAGTCATCCCCGTAGCGCTGCAACTAATGAGCAGTTCTTC.